The clone carrying this T cell receptor (beta chain) was seen just once. The antigen remains unidentified. In germline, CDR1 is SGHVS, CDR2 FNYEAQ. There are 15 residues in the CDR3. The ends lost 5 bases at V and 1 base at J; junction bases unmatched: 5. These data come from a study of cytotoxic CD8 clonotypes in ibrutinib-treated CLL. Findings and caveats of the study: The study found clonality rose at ibrutinib response, then fell toward baseline at progression.

The table came from immunoSEQ multiplex PCR; TCRdb's copy has only in-frame clones and leaves some out. Seen here are some 150,000 clones, approximately 75% observed once, and the top ten hold under 35%. The clonotype was recovered from a human donor with chronic lymphocytic leukemia. Source: PBMCs, taken after 12 months of ibrutinib treatment. The J gene is TRBJ1-1, the V gene TRBV7-6, with TRBD1 identical over 9 bases. The CDR3 coding sequence is TGTGCCAGCAGCCCAGGACAGGGGCGGAACACTGAAGCTTTCTTT. Amino acids: CASSPGQGRNTEAFF.